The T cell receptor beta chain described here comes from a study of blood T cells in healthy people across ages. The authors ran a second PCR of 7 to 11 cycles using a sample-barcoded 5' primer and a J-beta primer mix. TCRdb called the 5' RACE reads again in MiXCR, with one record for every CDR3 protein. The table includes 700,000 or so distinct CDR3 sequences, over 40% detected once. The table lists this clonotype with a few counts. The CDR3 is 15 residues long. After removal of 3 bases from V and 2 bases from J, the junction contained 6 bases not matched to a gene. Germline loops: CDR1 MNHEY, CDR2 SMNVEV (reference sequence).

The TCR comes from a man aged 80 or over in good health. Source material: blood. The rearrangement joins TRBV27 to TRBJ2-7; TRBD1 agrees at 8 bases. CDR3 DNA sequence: TGTGCCAGCAGTTTGGAAAGGGGACAGGCCTACGAGCAGTACTTC. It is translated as CASSLERGQAYEQYF.